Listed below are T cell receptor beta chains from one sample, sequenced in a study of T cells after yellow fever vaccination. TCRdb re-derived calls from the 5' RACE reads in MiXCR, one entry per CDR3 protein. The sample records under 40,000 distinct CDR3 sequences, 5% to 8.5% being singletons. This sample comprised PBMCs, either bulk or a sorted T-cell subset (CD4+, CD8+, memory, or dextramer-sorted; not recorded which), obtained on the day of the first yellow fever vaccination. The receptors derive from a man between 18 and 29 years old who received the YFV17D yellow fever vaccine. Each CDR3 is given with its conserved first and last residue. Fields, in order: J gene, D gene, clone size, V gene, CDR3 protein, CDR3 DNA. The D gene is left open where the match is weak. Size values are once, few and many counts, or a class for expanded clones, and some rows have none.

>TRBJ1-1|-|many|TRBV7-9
CASSSRGGRWTEAFF
TGTGCCAGCAGCTCTCGGGGGGGCCGGTGGACTGAAGCTTTCTTT
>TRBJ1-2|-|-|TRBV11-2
CASSLSGAQDYGYTF
TGTGCCAGCAGCTTAAGCGGGGCGCAGGACTATGGCTACACCTTC
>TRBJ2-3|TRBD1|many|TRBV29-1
CSVEVWGKGATDTQYF
TGCAGCGTTGAAGTCTGGGGGAAGGGGGCCACAGATACGCAGTATTTT
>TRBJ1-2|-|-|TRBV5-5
CASSLSGSAGDGYTF
TGTGCCAGCAGCCTAAGCGGGTCGGCGGGGGATGGCTACACCTTC
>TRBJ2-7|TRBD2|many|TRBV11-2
CASSRTHSGGEYEQYF
TGTGCCAGCAGCCGTACCCACAGCGGGGGGGAGTACGAGCAGTACTTC
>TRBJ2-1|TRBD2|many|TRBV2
CASRASGGSQFF
TGTGCCAGCAGGGCTAGCGGGGGGTCGCAGTTCTTC
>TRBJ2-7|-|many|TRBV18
CASSSPENEQYF
TGTGCCAGCTCATCACCGGAAAACGAGCAGTACTTC
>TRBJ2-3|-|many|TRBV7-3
CASSPGPATDTQYF
TGTGCCAGCAGCCCCGGACCAGCCACAGATACGCAGTATTTT
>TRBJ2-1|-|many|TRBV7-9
CASSLVLINEQFF
TGTGCCAGCAGCTTAGTGTTGATAAATGAGCAGTTCTTC
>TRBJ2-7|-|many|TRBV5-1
CASSLGSLEQYF
TGCGCCAGCAGCTTGGGCTCCCTCGAGCAGTACTTC